These 20 T cell receptor beta chains share one sample of origin, sequenced in a study of neurological immune-mediated disorders. A single record per CDR3 protein comes from TCRdb applying MiXCR to the 5' RACE reads. The sample shows tens of thousands of distinct CDR3 sequences, 2% to 2.5% of them seen only once. Sequenced sample: PBMCs. All receptors come from a man aged 50 to 60 with multiple sclerosis.

This clonotype showed up just a few times. The genes are TRBV7-9 and TRBJ2-2; maybe TRBD2 (6 bases). With 5 bases removed from V and 2 bases from J, the gap between germline ends came to 15 bases. Per germline, CDR1 SEHNR and CDR2 FQNEAQ (reference sequence). CDR3 length: 16 amino acids. CDR3 sequence: CASSLTAGTNTGELFF. The DNA of the CDR3 is TGTGCCAGCAGCCTGACGGCGGGGACTAACACCGGGGAGCTGTTTTTT. Full variable domain (outside the CDR3, taken from reference TRBV7-9 and TRBJ2-2): DTGVSQNPRHKITKRGQNVTFRCDPISEHNRLYWYRQTLGQGPEFLTYFQNEAQLEKSRLLSDRFSAERPKGSFSTLEIQRTEQGDSAMYLCASSLTAGTNTGELFFGEGSRLTVL.

At least ten counts were recorded for this clonotype. The chain employs TRBV29-1 and TRBJ1-2; possibly TRBD1 for D (6 bases). V was trimmed by 8 bases and J by 2 bases, leaving 21 bases between them. This CDR3 spans 15 amino acids. The germline gives CDR1 SQVTM, CDR2 ANQGSEA. The CDR3 spells CSTTPGAGQNYGYTF. The CDR3, as DNA: TGCAGCACAACCCCAGGGGCAGGCCAAAACTATGGCTACACCTTC. The entire variable domain, with the rest obtained from reference TRBV29-1 and TRBJ1-2, is as follows: SAVISQKPSRDICQRGTSLTIQCQVDSQVTMMFWYRQQPGQSLTLIATANQGSEATYESGFVIDKFPISRPNLTFSTLTVSNMSPEDSSIYLCSTTPGAGQNYGYTFGSGTRLTVV.

This clonotype was observed at least ten times. V is TRBV6-6 and J is TRBJ1-1; unclear D gene. CDR1 and CDR2 (germline): MNHNY, SVGAGI (reference sequence). The CDR3 spans 13 residues. Between the trimmed V and J ends, which lost 0 bases and 0 bases, there was a span of 2 bases. The CDR3 sequence is CASSYSVNTEAFF. DNA for the CDR3: TGTGCCAGCAGTTACTCAGTGAACACTGAAGCTTTCTTT.

This clonotype came up many times. This chain uses TRBV29-1 with TRBJ1-1; D perhaps matches TRBD1 (5 bases). Between the trimmed V and J ends, which lost 3 bases and 0 bases, there was a span of 11 bases. CDR1 SQVTM and CDR2 ANQGSEA come from the germline V gene. The CDR3 has 14 residues. Written as DNA, the CDR3 is TGCAGCGTTGACGTGACAGCCATGAACACTGAAGCTTTCTTT. Translation gives CSVDVTAMNTEAFF.

This clonotype was picked up many times. The V and J genes are TRBV5-1 and TRBJ2-1, with D possibly matching TRBD1 (6 bases). Trimming stripped 0 bases from V and 4 bases from J, with 14 bases between. The CDR3 is 16 residues long. The germline gives CDR1 SGHRS, CDR2 YFSETQ. Here the CDR3 reads CASSLATGTTYNEQFF. In nucleotides, the CDR3 is TGCGCCAGCAGCTTGGCGACAGGAACGACTTACAATGAGCAGTTCTTC.

In its sample, this clonotype was seen many times. The chain couples TRBV18 to TRBJ1-4; D is unresolved. The CDR3 has 16 amino acids. The ends were cut back, 2 bases at V and 4 bases at J, with 14 bases in the middle. Germline assignment: CDR1 KGHSH and CDR2 LQKENI. In DNA, the CDR3 is TGTGCCAGCTCACCAATCACCAATCCTATTAATGAAAAACTGTTTTTT. Protein sequence: CASSPITNPINEKLFF.

This clonotype was counted at least ten times. J is TRBJ2-1 and V is TRBV6-2 or TRBV6-3; 7 nucleotides match TRBD1. With V trimmed by 6 bases and J by 0 bases, 8 bases remained unmatched. Germline CDR1 MNHEY, CDR2 SVGEGT. This CDR3 is built from 16 residues. CDR3 loop: CASSPLRGLSYNEQFF. The CDR3 DNA is TGTGCCAGCAGCCCACTAAGGGGGCTCTCCTACAATGAGCAGTTCTTC.

In this sample, this clonotype turned up many times. V and J are TRBV20-1 and TRBJ1-2, with a possible D match to TRBD1 (6 bases). The germline CDR1 and CDR2 sequences are DFQATT and SNEGSKA (reference sequence). The CDR3 contains 14 residues. Trimming shortened V by 4 bases and J by 7 bases, and 19 bases separated the two germline ends. In DNA form, the CDR3 reads TGCAGTGCTAATATCGGGGGCGCTGCGGGTGGCTACACCTTC. This translates into CSANIGGAAGGYTF.

This clonotype was seen many times. The J gene is TRBJ2-4, the V gene TRBV3-1; TRBD1 matches 9 bases. V was pared by 3 bases and J by 16 bases, with 13 bases of the junction left unmatched. CDR3 length equals 14 residues. The germline V gene has CDR1 LGHDT and CDR2 YNNKEL (reference sequence). CDR3 in DNA: TGTGCCAGCAGCCAGTGGGGACAGGGAGGGTCGAGCTACTTC. Translating it yields CASSQWGQGGSSYF.

This clonotype was recorded many times. Here the CDR3 DNA reads TGTGCCAGCAGTTTAACATCGTCACGGATGAATTCACCCCTCCACTTT. It is translated as CASSLTSSRMNSPLHF. The chain recombines TRBV12-3 or TRBV12-4 with TRBJ1-6; unclear D gene. V lost 2 bases, J lost 7 bases, and 15 bases lay in between. The length of the CDR3 is 16 residues.

There are many counts of this clonotype. The chain links TRBV27 to TRBJ2-4, with 7 bases lining up with TRBD1. The CDR3 runs 16 residues. Trimming removed 3 bases from V and 0 bases from J; junction bases left unmatched: 5. The germline CDR1 and CDR2 sequences are MNHEY and SMNVEV (reference sequence). The DNA of the CDR3 is TGTGCCAGCAGTTTGACAGGGAGATTAGCCAAAAACATTCAGTACTTC. Translated, it gives CASSLTGRLAKNIQYF.

The genes are TRBV3-1 and TRBJ2-7, with 8 bases matching TRBD1. The CDR3 sequence is 15 residues long. V gave up 3 bases and J gave up 4 bases; unmatched junction bases: 8. Germline V gene lookup returns CDR1 LGHDT and CDR2 YNNKEL (reference sequence). The CDR3 bases are TGTGCCAGCAGCCACGTCGCAGGGGGCGTATACGAGCAGTACTTC. Protein sequence: CASSHVAGGVYEQYF.

The table lists this clonotype with many counts. The V gene is TRBV7-2, the J gene TRBJ2-3; D is ambiguous. The V gene lost 1 base and the J gene lost 12 bases, with 11 bases spanning the gap. Germline V gives CDR1 SGHTA, CDR2 FQGNSA. This CDR3 comprises 12 residues. The CDR3 DNA sequence: TGTGCCAGCAGCTTAGACGATAATCCTCAGTATTTT. It specifies CASSLDDNPQYF. The complete variable domain, with remaining parts taken from reference TRBV7-2 and TRBJ2-3, reads GAGVSQSPSNKVTEKGKDVELRCDPISGHTALYWYRQSLGQGLEFLIYFQGNSAPDKSGLPSDRFSAERTGGSVSTLTIQRTQQEDSAVYLCASSLDDNPQYFGPGTRLTVL.

This clonotype was recorded many times. The chain recombines TRBV7-9 with TRBJ1-5; the D is unclear. CDR3 length equals 14 residues. Trimming took off 1 base at V and 3 bases at J, with 7 bases between the two ends. Germline CDR1 is SEHNR and CDR2 is FQNEAQ (reference sequence). The CDR3 nucleotides are TGTGCCAGCAGCTTAGGGACCGCCAATCAGCCCCAGCATTTT. As protein: CASSLGTANQPQHF.

This clonotype has at least ten counts. This chain uses TRBV25-1 with TRBJ2-7, with 8 bases identical to TRBD2. The trim removed 6 bases at V and 3 bases at J, leaving 4 bases unmatched. The CDR3 length is 13 residues. The germline CDR1 and CDR2 sequences are MGHDK and SYGVNS. Written as DNA, the CDR3 is TGTGCCAGCAGCCCCGGGACTAGCTACGAGCAGTACTTC. Translated, it gives CASSPGTSYEQYF.

Regarding this clonotype: Lacking the conserved final phenylalanine or tryptophan, this CDR3 likely reflects a read error. CDR3 in DNA: TGTGCCAGCAGTTTACAGAACTTACAAGAGACCCAGTACAAC. It encodes CASSLQNLQETQYN. The chain is built from TRBV2 and TRBJ2-5; D is undetermined. The CDR3 has 14 amino acids. CDR1 and CDR2 from the germline V gene are SNHLY and FYNNEI. The germline V and J ends were trimmed by 5 bases and 2 bases, with 12 bases remaining between them.

Many counts were recorded for this clonotype. This chain links TRBV28 with TRBJ1-2, with D hard to call. The V gene's germline CDR1 is MDHEN and CDR2 SYDVKM. The CDR3 totals 12 residues. The V end was cut by 1 base, the J end by 7 bases, with 7 bases between. CDR3: CASSLSGGGYTF. The CDR3 nucleotides read TGTGCCAGCAGTTTATCCGGTGGTGGCTACACCTTC.

At least ten counts were recorded for this clonotype. The genes are TRBV7-2 and TRBJ1-1, with D possibly matching TRBD1 (6 bases). Trimming cost V 0 bases and J 6 bases, with 14 bases left between them. Germline V gene lookup returns CDR1 SGHTA and CDR2 FQGNSA. The CDR3 sequence is 15 residues long. The CDR3 region has the DNA TGTGCCAGCAGCTTAGCAGGCGGGGGCGGGGCTGAAGCTTTCTTT. Translating it yields CASSLAGGGGAEAFF.

Ten or more counts support this clonotype. This chain uses TRBV4-3 with TRBJ2-3; 7 bases fit TRBD2. With 4 bases clipped from V and 0 bases from J, the junction kept 19 bases outside the gene matches. The CDR3 extends over 20 amino acids. Looked up from germline, CDR1 is LGHNA and CDR2 is YSLEER. DNA for the CDR3: TGCGCCAGCAGCCCTTCCCTTGGGAGCGGGGAGTTCTCTAGCACAGATACGCAGTATTTT. Encoded protein: CASSPSLGSGEFSSTDTQYF.

This clonotype was seen at least ten times. The V call is TRBV7-9, the J call TRBJ2-2; D is uncertain. Germline V gene sequence: CDR1 SEHNR, CDR2 FQNEAQ (reference sequence). Trimming took 5 bases from V and 4 from J, leaving 5 bases between them. The CDR3 has 12 amino acids. CDR3 protein: CASSPSTGELFF. The CDR3 DNA is TGTGCCAGCAGCCCTAGCACCGGGGAGCTGTTTTTT.